The T cell receptor beta chain described here comes from a study of cytomegalovirus exposure and HLA in healthy donors. PCR involved 60 Vbeta and 13 Jbeta primers. Here immunoSEQ multiplex PCR was the method, and the copy in TCRdb shows in-frame clones only, minus some. This sample has 180,000 or so clones, with around 80% found just once. This CDR3 has 11 amino acids. Trimming took off 6 bases at V and 10 bases at J, with 15 bases between the two ends. The germline V gene has CDR1 DFQATT and CDR2 SNEGSKA (reference sequence). Study-level results: A later analysis found TCR association rates differed by HLA locus, highest for DRB1 and lowest for HLA-C. Investigators reported 150 to 200 TCR beta chains as tied to cytomegalovirus.

Concerning this clone: The target antigen is unknown.

The V and J genes are TRBV20-1 and TRBJ1-1; possible D gene TRBD1, 6 bases. This sequence was found in a woman in her 30s in good health and CMV-seronegative. Material: PBMCs. CDR3 sequence: CSATTGSRAFF. CDR3 DNA sequence: TGCAGTGCAACCACAGGGTCTCGAGCTTTCTTT.